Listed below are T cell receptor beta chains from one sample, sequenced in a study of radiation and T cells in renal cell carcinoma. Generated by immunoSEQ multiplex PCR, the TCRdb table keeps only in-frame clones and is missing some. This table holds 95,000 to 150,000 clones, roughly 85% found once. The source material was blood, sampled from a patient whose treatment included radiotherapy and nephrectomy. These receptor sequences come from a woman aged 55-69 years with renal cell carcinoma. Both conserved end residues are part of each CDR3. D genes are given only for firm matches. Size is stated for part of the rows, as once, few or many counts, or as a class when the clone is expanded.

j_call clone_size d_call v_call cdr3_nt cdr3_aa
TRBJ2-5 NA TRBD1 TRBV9 TGTGCCAGCAGCGTAGGGGACAGGAGTAAAGAGACCCAGTACTTC CASSVGDRSKETQYF
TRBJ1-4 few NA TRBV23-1 TGCGCCAGCAGTCGATATCCTCAGGGAGCGCCTAATGAAAAACTGTTTTTT CASSRYPQGAPNEKLFF
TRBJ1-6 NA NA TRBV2 TGTGCCAGCAGTGCCCGGGGATGGGACCTAAGCTCCTATAATTCACCCCTCCACTTT CASSARGWDLSSYNSPLHF
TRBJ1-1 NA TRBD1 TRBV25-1 TGTGCCAGCAGTTCTCAGGGGGCCACTGAAGCTTTCTTT CASSSQGATEAFF
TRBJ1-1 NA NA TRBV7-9 TGTGCCAGCAGGCTAGGGACGGCGAACACTGAAGCTTTCTTT CASRLGTANTEAFF
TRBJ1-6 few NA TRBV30 TGTGCCTGGAGCCGGGATAACGGGCCCCTCCACTTT CAWSRDNGPLHF
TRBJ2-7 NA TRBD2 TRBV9 TGTGCCAGCAGCCTCTCGGCTAGCGGGTCCTACGAGCAGTACTTC CASSLSASGSYEQYF
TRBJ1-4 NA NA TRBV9 TGTGCCAGCAGCGAGGCGGGATACCCAACTAATGAAAAACTGTTTTTT CASSEAGYPTNEKLFF
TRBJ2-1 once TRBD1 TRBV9 TGTGCCAGCAGCGTAGAACAGGGGGTCAACAATGAGCAGTTCTTC CASSVEQGVNNEQFF
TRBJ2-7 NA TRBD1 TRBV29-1 TGCAGCGTAGAGGACAGGGCCTACGAGCAGTACTTC CSVEDRAYEQYF
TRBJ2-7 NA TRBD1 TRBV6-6 TGTGCCACGCGGACAGGGGGGTCCTACGAGCAGTACTTC CATRTGGSYEQYF